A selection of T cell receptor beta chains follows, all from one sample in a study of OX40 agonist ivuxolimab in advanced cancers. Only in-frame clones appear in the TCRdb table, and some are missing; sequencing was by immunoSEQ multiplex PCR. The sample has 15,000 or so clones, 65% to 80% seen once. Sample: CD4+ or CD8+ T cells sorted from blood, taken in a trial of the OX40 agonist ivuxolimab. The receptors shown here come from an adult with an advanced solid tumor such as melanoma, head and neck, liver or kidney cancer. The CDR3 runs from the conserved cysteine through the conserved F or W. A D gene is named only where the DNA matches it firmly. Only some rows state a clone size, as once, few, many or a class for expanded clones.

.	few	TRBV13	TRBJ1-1	TGTGCCAGCAGCTTAATATACACTGAAGCTTTCTTT	CASSLIYTEAFF
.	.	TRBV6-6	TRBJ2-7	TGTGCCAGCAGTTACTGGCGGCAGGGCCACGAGCAGTACTTC	CASSYWRQGHEQYF
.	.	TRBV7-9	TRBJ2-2	TGTGCCACCCCAATGGCAGGAGGAGGTCCCGGGGAGCTGTTTTTT	CATPMAGGGPGELFF
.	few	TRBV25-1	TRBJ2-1	TGTGCCAGCAGTGACCCCAGGGCTTGGGGATTCAATGAGCAGTTCTTC	CASSDPRAWGFNEQFF
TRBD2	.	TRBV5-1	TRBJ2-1	TGCGCCAGCAGCTTATATAGCGGGGTCTACAATGAGCAGTTCTTC	CASSLYSGVYNEQFF
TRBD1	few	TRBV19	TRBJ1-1	TGTGCCAGTACCCTCGGGACAGTGAACACTGAAGCTTTCTTT	CASTLGTVNTEAFF
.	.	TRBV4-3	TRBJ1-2	TGCGCCAGCAGCCCCGCAACAGGGTACCTCTATGGCTACACCTTC	CASSPATGYLYGYTF
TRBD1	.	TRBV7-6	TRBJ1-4	TGTGCCAGCAGCTTAAAGGGACAGGTGAATGAAAAACTGTTTTTT	CASSLKGQVNEKLFF
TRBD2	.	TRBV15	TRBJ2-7	TGTGCCACCAGCGTTAGCGGGAACTCCTACGAGCAGTACTTC	CATSVSGNSYEQYF
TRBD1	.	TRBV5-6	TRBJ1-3	TGTGCCAGCAGCCTTCTTGGACAGGGGGCTTACTCTGGAAACACCATATATTTT	CASSLLGQGAYSGNTIYF
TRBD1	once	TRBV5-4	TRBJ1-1	TGTGCCAGCAGCTTGGGGTCAGGGGGCGGTAGCACTGAAGCTTTCTTT	CASSLGSGGGSTEAFF
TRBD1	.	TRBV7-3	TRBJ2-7	TGTGCCAGCAGCCCCCATGCTTGGGACAGGAAGGAGGGGAACGAGCAGTACTTC	CASSPHAWDRKEGNEQYF
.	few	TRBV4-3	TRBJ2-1	TGCGCCAGCAGCCAGGGGGTCTCCTACAATGAGCAGTTCTTC	CASSQGVSYNEQFF
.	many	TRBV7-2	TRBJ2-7	TGTGCCAGCAGCTTAACGATGGCATCTACCTACGAGCAGTACTTC	CASSLTMASTYEQYF